A single sample gave rise to the 6 T cell receptor beta chains below, sequenced in a study of T-cell memory formation after mild COVID-19. TCRdb fed the 5' RACE reads into MiXCR, producing one record per CDR3 protein. The table shows 250,000 to 350,000 distinct CDR3 sequences, with roughly 21% occurring only once. What was sequenced was PBMCs or a T cell subset sorted from them (not recorded which). The receptors were gathered from a young man who had mild COVID-19 (a few samples of this study predate the infection). Cell type and time point are not known.

There are a few counts of this clonotype. The chain uses TRBV20-1 and TRBJ1-4, with TRBD1 matching 8 bases. The CDR3 spans 13 residues. The V segment lost 6 bases and the J segment 0 bases; nucleotides outside the gene matches: 0. Germline CDR1 DFQATT, CDR2 SNEGSKA (reference sequence). The CDR3 region has the DNA TGCAGTGCGGGACAGGCAACTAATGAAAAACTGTTTTTT. Protein: CSAGQATNEKLFF.

The chain carries TRBV7-6 and TRBJ2-7, with D perhaps matching TRBD1 or TRBD2 (6 bases each). Germline CDR1 is SGHVS and CDR2 is FNYEAQ. Trimming took 5 bases from V and 3 from J, leaving 14 bases between them. The CDR3 is 14 residues long. This CDR3 reads CASSRYGGNYEQYV. The DNA for the CDR3 is TGTGCCAGCAGCCGCTACGGGGGCAACTACGAGCAGTACGTC.

At least ten counts were recorded for this clonotype. The V gene is TRBV7-6, the J gene TRBJ1-1; TRBD1 matches at 7 bases. The CDR3 contains 15 residues. Trimming cost V 5 bases and J 4 bases; bases outside gene matches: 10. Germline CDR1 is SGHVS and CDR2 is FNYEAQ. CDR3 DNA sequence: TGTGCCAGCAGCCCCCCCAAGGCAGGGGGCACTGAAGCTTTCTTT. Its protein is CASSPPKAGGTEAFF.

The rearrangement uses TRBV29-1 and TRBJ2-2; D remains ambiguous. Trimming pared 0 bases from V and 7 bases from J, leaving 6 bases between. CDR3 length: 12 residues. Germline V gene sequence: CDR1 SQVTM, CDR2 ANQGSEA. The CDR3 region has the DNA TGCAGCGTTGAAGATCGGGTCGGGGAGCTGTTTTTT. The encoded protein is CSVEDRVGELFF.

This clonotype was detected a few times. This chain connects TRBV30 to TRBJ1-2, with 8 bases fitting TRBD1. The CDR3 has 12 amino acids. V lost 5 bases, J lost 9 bases, and 8 bases stayed unmatched. The germline gives CDR1 GTSNPN, CDR2 SVGIG (reference sequence). The chain's CDR3 is CAWGGQGISYTF. The DNA for the CDR3 is TGTGCCTGGGGTGGACAGGGCATAAGCTACACCTTC.

This clonotype was counted between two and nine times. The V gene is TRBV20-1, the J gene TRBJ1-5; 9 nucleotides match TRBD1. The CDR3 has 15 residues. Trimming took 2 bases from V and 4 from J; bases not matched to a gene: 6. The germline V gene has CDR1 DFQATT and CDR2 SNEGSKA (reference sequence). The CDR3 loop is CSARTGGEGNQPQHF. In nucleotides, the CDR3 is TGCAGTGCTAGAACAGGGGGCGAGGGGAATCAGCCCCAGCATTTT.